These T cell receptor beta chains were read from a single sample in a study of T cells after posttransplantation cyclophosphamide. Profiling relied on immunoSEQ multiplex PCR, and the TCRdb table lists in-frame clones only, not all of them. Altogether about 25,000 clones were found in the sample, and no singletons occur. Sequences were obtained from PBMCs. All receptors come from a woman between 50 and 59 years old in good health, CMV-negative, and a related stem cell transplant donor. Both conserved end residues are part of each CDR3. A D gene is named only where the DNA matches it firmly. Not every row has a clone size; where given, it reads once, few, many or a size class.

CDR3,DNA,size,V,D,J
CASSVASTALDTQYF,TGTGCCAGCAGCGTAGCTTCGACTGCCCTAGATACGCAGTATTTT,many,TRBV9,NA,TRBJ2-3
CATSRNKLAGGLYNEQFF,TGTGCCACCAGCAGAAATAAACTAGCGGGAGGACTTTACAATGAGCAGTTCTTC,many,TRBV15,TRBD2,TRBJ2-1
CASSLRTGMNTEAFF,TGTGCCAGCAGCCTCCGGACAGGGATGAACACTGAAGCTTTCTTT,many,TRBV4-2,TRBD1,TRBJ1-1
CASRGTANTEAFF,TGTGCCAGCAGGGGGACTGCGAACACTGAAGCTTTCTTT,many,TRBV28,NA,TRBJ1-1
CASSLRIRRTGSSYNEQFF,TGTGCCAGCAGCTTACGGATAAGACGGACAGGTAGCTCCTACAATGAGCAGTTCTTC,many,TRBV11-1,TRBD1,TRBJ2-1
CAGGLSYNEQFF,TGCGCGGGGGGGCTCTCCTACAATGAGCAGTTCTTC,many,TRBV6-1,TRBD2,TRBJ2-1
CASSLTENTEAFF,TGTGCCAGCAGTCTGACAGAGAACACTGAAGCTTTCTTT,many,TRBV6-5,NA,TRBJ1-1
CASSYDRESGYTF,TGTGCCAGCAGTTATGACAGGGAGTCTGGCTACACCTTC,many,TRBV6-5,TRBD1,TRBJ1-2
CASSSNYNEQFF,TGTGCCAGCAGCTCAAACTACAATGAGCAGTTCTTC,many,TRBV7-8,NA,TRBJ2-1
CASSPGQGTMNTEAFF,TGCGCCAGCAGCCCGGGACAGGGGACCATGAACACTGAAGCTTTCTTT,many,TRBV4-1,TRBD1,TRBJ1-1
CASSLFMTIDGYTF,TGTGCCAGCAGCTTGTTTATGACTATCGATGGCTACACCTTC,many,TRBV5-4,NA,TRBJ1-2
CASSPSGALPEQYF,TGTGCCAGCTCTCCCAGCGGGGCTCTCCCCGAGCAGTACTTC,few,TRBV18,TRBD2,TRBJ2-7
CASSLGLAAVEQFF,TGCGCCAGCAGCCTGGGACTAGCGGCCGTTGAGCAGTTCTTC,many,TRBV5-1,TRBD2,TRBJ2-1
CASTVTGTGELFF,TGTGCCAGTACCGTTACAGGGACCGGGGAGCTGTTTTTT,many,TRBV19,NA,TRBJ2-2
CASSLIIGRASGANVLTF,TGTGCCAGCAGCTTAATTATCGGCAGGGCCTCTGGGGCCAACGTCCTGACTTTC,many,TRBV7-9,NA,TRBJ2-6
CSVEAGRGSFTDTQYF,TGCAGCGTTGAAGCTGGGCGCGGGAGCTTCACAGATACGCAGTATTTT,many,TRBV29-1,TRBD2,TRBJ2-3
CASSSNSGTGVQPQHF,TGTGCCAGCAGCTCGAATAGCGGGACAGGGGTTCAGCCCCAGCATTTT,many,TRBV5-8,TRBD1,TRBJ1-5
CASSLTGNQPQHF,TGTGCCAGCAGCTTGACAGGCAATCAGCCCCAGCATTTT,many,TRBV28,NA,TRBJ1-5
CASSSTGQSSYGYTF,TGCGCCAGCAGCTCAACGGGACAGAGTTCCTATGGCTACACCTTC,many,TRBV5-1,TRBD1,TRBJ1-2
CAWSVGGDIQYF,TGTGCCTGGAGTGTAGGGGGTGACATTCAGTACTTC,many,TRBV30,NA,TRBJ2-4
CASSVQGWGELFF,TGTGCCAGCAGCGTACAGGGATGGGGGGAGCTGTTTTTT,many,TRBV7-3,NA,TRBJ2-2
CASIGQGYVGASYGYTF,TGTGCCAGTATCGGACAGGGCTATGTTGGCGCCTCCTATGGCTACACCTTC,many,TRBV19,TRBD1,TRBJ1-2
CASRKGGVNTEAFF,TGTGCCAGCAGAAAAGGGGGTGTGAACACTGAAGCTTTCTTT,many,TRBV2,NA,TRBJ1-1
CASSPGQGLYEQYF,TGTGCCAGCAGTCCGGGACAGGGCCTCTACGAGCAGTACTTC,many,TRBV2,TRBD1,TRBJ2-7
CASRQGGSNTEAFF,TGTGCCAGCAGACAGGGGGGATCGAACACTGAAGCTTTCTTT,many,TRBV6-6,TRBD1,TRBJ1-1
CASSWQTSSEQYF,TGTGCCAGCAGTTGGCAGACTAGTTCCGAGCAGTACTTC,many,TRBV28,NA,TRBJ2-7
CASSFSPRPNEKLFF,TGTGCCAGCAGCTTTTCACCGCGCCCTAATGAAAAACTGTTTTTT,many,TRBV7-6,NA,TRBJ1-4
CASSLSPSGSSRAKNIQYF,TGTGCCAGCAGTTTATCCCCTAGCGGGAGCTCAAGAGCCAAAAACATTCAGTACTTC,NA,TRBV27,TRBD2,TRBJ2-4
CASSRQARWASSYNEQFF,TGTGCCAGCAGTAGACAGGCTAGGTGGGCTAGCTCCTACAATGAGCAGTTCTTC,many,TRBV11-2,NA,TRBJ2-1
CASSLQRDPRQETQYF,TGTGCCAGCTCACTTCAGCGGGACCCAAGACAAGAGACCCAGTACTTC,many,TRBV18,TRBD2,TRBJ2-5